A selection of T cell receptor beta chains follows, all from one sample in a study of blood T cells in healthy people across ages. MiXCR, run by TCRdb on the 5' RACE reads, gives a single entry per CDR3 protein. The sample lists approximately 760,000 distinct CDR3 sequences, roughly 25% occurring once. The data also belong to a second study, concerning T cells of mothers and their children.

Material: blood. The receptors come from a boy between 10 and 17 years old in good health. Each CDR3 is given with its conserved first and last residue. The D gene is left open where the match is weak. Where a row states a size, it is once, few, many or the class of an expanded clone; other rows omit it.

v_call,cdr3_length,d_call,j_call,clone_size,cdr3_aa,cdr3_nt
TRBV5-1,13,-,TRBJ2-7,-,CASSEAATYEQYF,TGCGCCAGCAGCGAGGCAGCTACCTACGAGCAGTACTTC
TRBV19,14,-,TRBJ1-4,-,CASSPVADGEKLFF,TGTGCCAGTAGTCCAGTTGCCGACGGTGAAAAACTGTTTTTT
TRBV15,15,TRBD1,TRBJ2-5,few,CATSRDRGMQETQYF,TGTGCCACCAGCAGGGACAGGGGGATGCAAGAGACCCAGTACTTC
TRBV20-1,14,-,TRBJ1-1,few,CSAKTGRGDTEAFF,TGCAGTGCGAAAACAGGGCGGGGGGACACTGAAGCTTTCTTT
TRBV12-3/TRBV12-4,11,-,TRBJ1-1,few,CASSGRGGAFF,TGTGCCAGCAGTGGTAGGGGGGGAGCTTTCTTT
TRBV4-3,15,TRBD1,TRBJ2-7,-,CASSQDTGTGDEQYF,TGCGCCAGCAGCCAGGATACCGGGACAGGGGACGAGCAGTACTTC
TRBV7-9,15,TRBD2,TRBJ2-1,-,CASSSLTGTRGEQFF,TGTGCCAGCAGCTCCCTGACCGGGACTAGGGGTGAGCAGTTCTTC
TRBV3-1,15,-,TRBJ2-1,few,CASSPLPRANNEQFF,TGTGCCAGCAGCCCTCTACCCAGGGCGAACAATGAGCAGTTCTTC
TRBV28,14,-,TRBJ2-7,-,CASGLRGSNYEQYF,TGTGCCAGCGGGTTGCGGGGAAGTAACTACGAGCAGTACTTC
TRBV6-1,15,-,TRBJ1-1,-,CASETAQTGDTEAFF,TGTGCCAGCGAAACGGCCCAGACTGGGGACACTGAAGCTTTCTTT
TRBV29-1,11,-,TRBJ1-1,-,CSVYSGTEAFF,TGCAGCGTTTATTCGGGCACTGAAGCTTTCTTT